The T cell receptor (beta chain) described here comes from a study of OX40 agonist ivuxolimab in advanced cancers. Using immunoSEQ multiplex PCR, the repertoire was profiled, and TCRdb retains in-frame clones only, with some absent. The top ten hold about 15% of the sample, which has roughly 26,000 clones, 76% seen once. The CDR3 is 15 residues long. From germline, CDR1 is MGHRA and CDR2 YSYEKL. With 3 bases removed from V and 4 bases from J, the gap between germline ends came to 16 bases. The receptor was derived from an adult with an advanced solid tumor such as melanoma, head and neck, liver or kidney cancer. Sample: CD4+ or CD8+ T cells sorted from blood, taken in a trial of the OX40 agonist ivuxolimab. The chain couples TRBV4-1 to TRBJ2-7; D is tentatively TRBD1 or TRBD2 (5 bases each). The CDR3 protein is CASSQAKIGGYEQYF. The CDR3 nucleotides are TGCGCCAGCAGCCAGGCTAAGATTGGGGGATACGAGCAGTACTTC.